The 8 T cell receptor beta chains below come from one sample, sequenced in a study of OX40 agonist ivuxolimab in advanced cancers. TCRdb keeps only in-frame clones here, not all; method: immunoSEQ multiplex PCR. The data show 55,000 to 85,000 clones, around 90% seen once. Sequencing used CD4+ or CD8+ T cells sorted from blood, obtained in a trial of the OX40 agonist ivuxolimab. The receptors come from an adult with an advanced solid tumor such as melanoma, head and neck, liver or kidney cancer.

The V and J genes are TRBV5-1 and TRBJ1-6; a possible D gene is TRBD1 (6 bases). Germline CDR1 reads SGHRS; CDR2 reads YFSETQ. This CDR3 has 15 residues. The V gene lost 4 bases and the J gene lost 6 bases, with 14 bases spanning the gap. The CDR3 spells CASSPRPDSNSPLHF. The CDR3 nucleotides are TGCGCCAGCAGCCCCCGGCCGGACAGTAATTCACCCCTCCACTTT.

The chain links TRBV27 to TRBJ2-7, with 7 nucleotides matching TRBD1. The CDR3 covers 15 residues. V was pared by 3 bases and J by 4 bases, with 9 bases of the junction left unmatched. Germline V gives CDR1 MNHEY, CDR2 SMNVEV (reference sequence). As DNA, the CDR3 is TGTGCCAGCAGTTTGGACAGGACGAGCGCTTACGAGCAGTACTTC. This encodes CASSLDRTSAYEQYF.

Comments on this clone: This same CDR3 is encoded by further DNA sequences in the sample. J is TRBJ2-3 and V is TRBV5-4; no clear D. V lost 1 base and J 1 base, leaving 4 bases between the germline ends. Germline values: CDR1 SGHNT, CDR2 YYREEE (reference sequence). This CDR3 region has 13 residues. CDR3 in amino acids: CASSLLGTDTQYF. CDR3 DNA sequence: TGTGCCAGCAGCTTGTTAGGCACAGATACGCAGTATTTT.

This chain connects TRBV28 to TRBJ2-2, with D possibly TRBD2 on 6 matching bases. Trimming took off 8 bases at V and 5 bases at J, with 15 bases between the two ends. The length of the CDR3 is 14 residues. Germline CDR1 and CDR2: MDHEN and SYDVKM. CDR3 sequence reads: CASQGGVGTGELFF. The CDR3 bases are TGTGCCAGCCAAGGCGGGGTAGGGACCGGGGAGCTGTTTTTT.

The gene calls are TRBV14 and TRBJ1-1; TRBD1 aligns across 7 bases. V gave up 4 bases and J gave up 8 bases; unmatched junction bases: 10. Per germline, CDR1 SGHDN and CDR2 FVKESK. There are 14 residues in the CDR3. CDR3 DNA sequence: TGTGCCAGCAGCCCGGTTTACAGGGGTTCAGAAGCTTTCTTT. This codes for CASSPVYRGSEAFF.

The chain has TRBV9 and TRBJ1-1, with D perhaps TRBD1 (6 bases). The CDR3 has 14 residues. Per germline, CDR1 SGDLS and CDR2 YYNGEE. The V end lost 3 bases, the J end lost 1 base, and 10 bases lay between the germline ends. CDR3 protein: CASSERGTNTEAFF. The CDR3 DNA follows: TGTGCCAGCAGCGAGAGGGGGACGAACACTGAAGCTTTCTTT.

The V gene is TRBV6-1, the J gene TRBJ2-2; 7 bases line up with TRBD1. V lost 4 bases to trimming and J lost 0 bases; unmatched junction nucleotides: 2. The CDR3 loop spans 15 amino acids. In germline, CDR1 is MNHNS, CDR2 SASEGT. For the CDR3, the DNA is TGTGCCAGCAGTGTGGGACAGCCGAACACCGGGGAGCTGTTTTTT. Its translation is CASSVGQPNTGELFF.

The CDR3 here is CASSWDNLYNEQFF. CDR3 sequence (DNA): TGTGCCAGCAGTTGGGACAACCTCTACAATGAGCAGTTCTTC. The chain links TRBV2 to TRBJ2-1; perhaps TRBD1 as D (6 bases). The germline CDR1 and CDR2 sequences are SNHLY and FYNNEI. The CDR3 spans 14 residues. Trimming stripped 5 bases from V and 3 bases from J, with 11 bases between. Complete variable domain (other parts from reference TRBV2 and TRBJ2-1): EPEVTQTPSHQVTQMGQEVILRCVPISNHLYFYWYRQILGQKVEFLVSFYNNEISEKSEIFDDQFSVERPDGSNFTLKIRSTKLEDSAMYFCASSWDNLYNEQFFGPGTRLTVL.